This TCR beta chain was identified in a study of cytomegalovirus exposure and HLA in healthy donors. Study overall: Researchers previously reported finding fewer than 140 million unique TCR beta sequences from approximately 190 million T cells. Study-wide findings and caveats: The authors listed approximately 160 TCR beta chains as cytomegalovirus-associated. It was reported in a later analysis that an Asian-associated ancestry cluster showed fewer N-insertions than the roughly 620-donor mean. In vitro checks showed that a few CMV-associated chains really do target CMV antigens.

In the case of this clone: Its antigen remains unidentified. Relative to the germline gene, one junction end is altered; a read error may explain this. Other nucleotide sequences from this sample produce the same CDR3.

The CDR3 is 12 amino acids. Germline assignment: CDR1 MDHEN and CDR2 SYDVKM. PCR primers comprised 60 Vbeta and 13 Jbeta primers. Some clones are missing from TCRdb's copy, which holds only in-frame ones; the method was immunoSEQ multiplex PCR. Listed are about 140,000 clones; approximately 2% falls within the top ten. The sequence was obtained from a young woman in good health and CMV-seronegative. Sequencing was performed on PBMCs. This chain connects TRBV28 to TRBJ1-4, with a tentative D call TRBD1 (5 bases). The CDR3, as DNA: TGTGCCAGCAGGCGCGACAGCGAAAAGCTGTTTTTT. Its protein product is CASRRDSEKLFF.